The clone carrying this T cell receptor (beta chain) has a count of ten or more. Antigen unknown. This record belongs to a study of T cells in Graves' hyperthyroidism and ophthalmopathy. V was cut by 6 bases and J by 1 base, with 14 bases left in between. Looked up from germline, CDR1 is DFQATT and CDR2 is SNEGSKA (reference sequence). CDR3 size: 14 residues. Investigators excluded patients with uncontrolled infection, other autoimmune disease, pregnancy or lactation. The investigators amplified TCR beta CDR3 regions from RNA transcripts. RT-PCR in the first round (using the HTBI primer set) targeted the TCR CDR3. TCRdb reanalysed the multiplex PCR reads using MiXCR and keeps one entry per CDR3 protein. The sample holds about 400,000 distinct CDR3 sequences; over 12% are singletons and the top ten take 25% to 30%. Study findings and constraints: Ophthalmopathy and stable hyperthyroidism were told apart by a 13 V-J model. In blood, most of the thyroid clonotypes expanded above 0.001 were also present. A median around 6.4 months before onset, the model predicted ophthalmopathy.

V and J are TRBV20-1 and TRBJ2-3, with D perhaps matching TRBD1 or TRBD2 (5 bases each). This clonotype originated in a man aged 45 to 65 with Graves' ophthalmopathy. The sequencing sample was made of blood. The CDR3 DNA reads as TGCAGTGCGGTGAGGGGAGATGGCACAGATACGCAGTATTTT. Translating gives CSAVRGDGTDTQYF.